Listed below are T cell receptor beta chains from one sample, sequenced in a study of blood T cells in healthy people across ages. TCRdb itself ran the 5' RACE reads through MiXCR, one entry per CDR3 protein. The sample holds 800,000 to 1,000,000 distinct CDR3 sequences, roughly 48% seen once. Sample: blood. The receptors shown here come from a man between 25 and 39 years old in good health. Both conserved end residues are part of each CDR3. D genes are given only for firm matches. Expanded clones are given a class, and other clones once, few, many or no size at all.

j_call	v_call	clone_size	d_call	cdr3_nt	cdr3_aa
TRBJ2-7	TRBV28	few	NA	TGTGCCAGCGCGCTCCGCGGCTACGAGCAGTACTTC	CASALRGYEQYF
TRBJ1-2	TRBV4-1	NA	TRBD1	TGCGCCAGCAGCCAGGCCGACAGGGACGGCTACACCTTC	CASSQADRDGYTF
TRBJ2-1	TRBV7-2	NA	NA	TGTGCCAGCAGCTTAACACCCGGGGCCCTCAGTGAGCAGTTCTTC	CASSLTPGALSEQFF
TRBJ1-2	TRBV29-1	few	TRBD1	TGCAGCGTACCGGACAGGGGAAGCTACACCTTC	CSVPDRGSYTF
TRBJ2-1	TRBV6-5	few	NA	TGTGCCCGATTGGACAGACACAATGAGCAGTTCTTC	CARLDRHNEQFF
TRBJ2-7	TRBV20-1	NA	NA	TGCGGTGCTAGAGAGCAAGTGGGGAGCTCCTACGAGCAGTACTTC	CGAREQVGSSYEQYF
TRBJ1-2	TRBV6-1	NA	TRBD1	TGTGCCAGCAGTGGGACAGGTTGGGTTTTCAGTTATGGCTACACCTTC	CASSGTGWVFSYGYTF
TRBJ2-5	TRBV11-3	NA	TRBD2	TGTGCCAGCAGCGCCGGGGGGGCGGGAGAGACCCAGTACTTC	CASSAGGAGETQYF
TRBJ2-1	TRBV4-3	NA	TRBD1	TGCGCCGGCAGCCAAGGCTCAACAGGGGGCTACTACAATGAGCAGTTCTTC	CAGSQGSTGGYYNEQFF
TRBJ2-5	TRBV4-1	NA	NA	TGCGCCAGCAGCCAAGCTAGGTTAGAGACCCAGTACTTC	CASSQARLETQYF
TRBJ2-5	TRBV29-1	NA	TRBD1	TGCAGCGTTGTATGGACAGGGGGCGGAGAGACCCAGTACTTC	CSVVWTGGGETQYF
TRBJ2-7	TRBV11-2	NA	NA	TGTGCCAGCAGCTTAGAGTGGGGGGGCCAATACAATGAGCAGTACTTC	CASSLEWGGQYNEQYF
TRBJ2-4	TRBV6-2/TRBV6-3	NA	NA	TGTGCCAGCAGTTACGCGGGGAATGGGGGAAACATTCAGTACTTC	CASSYAGNGGNIQYF
TRBJ2-7	TRBV5-1	NA	NA	TGCGCCAGCAGCTCGGTGAAGGGTGAGCAGTACTTC	CASSSVKGEQYF
TRBJ1-5	TRBV18	NA	NA	TGTGCCAGCTCCTCCTCAGGGGTGGGTCTTCAGCCCCAGCATTTT	CASSSSGVGLQPQHF
TRBJ2-5	TRBV4-1	NA	NA	TGCGCCAGCAGCCAAGTCCCAGGGAGAGAGACCCAGTACTTC	CASSQVPGRETQYF
TRBJ2-5	TRBV6-6	few	NA	TGTGCCAGCAGTTCTGACCGCTCCCAGGAGACCCAGTACTTC	CASSSDRSQETQYF
TRBJ1-1	TRBV5-1	NA	NA	TGCGCCAGCAGCTTGTCCGGGGGCGGTACTTCTGAAGCTTTCTTT	CASSLSGGGTSEAFF
TRBJ2-3	TRBV11-2	few	TRBD2	TGTGCCAGCAGCTTGAGGGCAGCGGGGGATACGCAGTATTTT	CASSLRAAGDTQYF
TRBJ1-1	TRBV7-2	many	NA	TGTGCCAGCAGTCGCGACAGTGGTGGTGGCACTGAAGCTTTCTTT	CASSRDSGGGTEAFF
TRBJ2-3	TRBV4-1	NA	TRBD1	TGCGCCAGCAGAGAGGGACAGGGGGCAGATACGCAGTATTTT	CASREGQGADTQYF
TRBJ1-4	TRBV5-5	NA	NA	TGTGCCAGCAGCTTGGCCGGGGGGGGTTTAGATGAAAAACTGTTTTTT	CASSLAGGGLDEKLFF
TRBJ1-2	TRBV20-1	NA	TRBD1	TGCAGTGCTAGAGATTGGGACAGGGTCGGCTATGGCTACACCTTC	CSARDWDRVGYGYTF
TRBJ2-3	TRBV12-3/TRBV12-4	few	TRBD2	TGTGCCAGCAGCCCGGGGGGGGCGCGGACAGATACGCAGTATTTT	CASSPGGARTDTQYF
TRBJ1-6	TRBV20-1	NA	TRBD1	TGCAGTGCTAGCCAGGACAGGGTTTCACCCCTCCACTTT	CSASQDRVSPLHF
TRBJ2-7	TRBV28	NA	TRBD1	TGTGCCAGCAGTGCTAAGACAGGGGTCTCCTACGAGCAGTACTTC	CASSAKTGVSYEQYF
TRBJ1-5	TRBV4-1	many	NA	TGCGCCAGCAGCCAAGCACAAGGGACCCCTCAGCCCCAGCATTTT	CASSQAQGTPQPQHF
TRBJ1-2	TRBV24-1	NA	TRBD1	TGTGCCACCAGGGGAGGACAGGGGACGGGCTACACCTTC	CATRGGQGTGYTF
TRBJ2-7	TRBV20-1	NA	TRBD1	TGCAGTGCTAGAGCGGGCCGGCGACAGGGTGGCAACGAGCAGTACTTC	CSARAGRRQGGNEQYF
TRBJ1-5	TRBV10-3	NA	NA	TGTGCCATCAGTGTGCAGGATAATCAGCCCCAGCATTTT	CAISVQDNQPQHF
TRBJ2-7	TRBV29-1	many	NA	TGCAGCGTCCTACCCAAGGGAGGCAGCTCTGACTCCTACGAGCAGTACTTC	CSVLPKGGSSDSYEQYF
TRBJ2-1	TRBV2	NA	TRBD1	TGTGCCATGGGACAGGAGTACAATGAGCAGTTCTTC	CAMGQEYNEQFF
TRBJ2-5	TRBV11-2	NA	TRBD2	TGTGCCAGCAGCTATAGACTAGCGAGCGCCGTGGGGACCCAGTACTTC	CASSYRLASAVGTQYF
TRBJ1-3	TRBV7-6	NA	NA	TGTGCCAGCAGCTTCGCCAGGGTGGGAGGAAACACCATATATTTT	CASSFARVGGNTIYF
TRBJ2-7	TRBV7-8	NA	NA	TGTGCCAGCAGCCACAGGTTAGCCTACGAGCAGTACTTC	CASSHRLAYEQYF
TRBJ1-1	TRBV6-2/TRBV6-3	few	NA	TGTGCCAGCAGCCGGGGTCGTCTTGAAGCTTTCTTT	CASSRGRLEAFF
TRBJ1-2	TRBV7-9	NA	NA	TGTGCCAGCAGCGTAGAGGCGGGTGGCGGCTACACCTTC	CASSVEAGGGYTF
TRBJ2-5	TRBV12-3/TRBV12-4	few	NA	TGTGCCAGCAGTTTTTCTGGCGCGATCCAAGAGACCCAGTACTTC	CASSFSGAIQETQYF
TRBJ2-3	TRBV5-5	few	NA	TGTGCCAGCAGCTTGGCCCAGGCTAGCACAGATACGCAGTATTTT	CASSLAQASTDTQYF
TRBJ2-3	TRBV5-1	NA	NA	TGCGCCAGCAGCTTGGGGGACGGATCAGATACGCAGTATTTT	CASSLGDGSDTQYF
TRBJ2-7	TRBV29-1	NA	TRBD1	TGCAGCGTTGGGTCTCAGGGGGTACATGCCTACGAGCAGTACTTC	CSVGSQGVHAYEQYF
TRBJ2-7	TRBV7-9	few	NA	TGTGCCAGCAGCCACGAGGGTTACACACGGAGGCAGTACTTC	CASSHEGYTRRQYF
TRBJ2-7	TRBV6-1	NA	NA	TGTGCCAGCAGTGAGGGACCGGTATCCTACGAGCAGTACTTC	CASSEGPVSYEQYF
TRBJ1-1	TRBV10-3	once	NA	TGTGCCATCAGTGAATGGGGGGGCTCGCATGCGGAAGCTTTCTTT	CAISEWGGSHAEAFF
TRBJ2-4	TRBV6-5	NA	TRBD1	TGTGCCAGCAGTTACTCTCGACAGGGGATAGCCAAAAACATTCAGTACTTC	CASSYSRQGIAKNIQYF